This T cell receptor beta chain was sequenced for a study of CD8+CD57+ T cells in acquired aplastic anemia. Overall study results and limits: A set of approximately 29 CD8+ CDR3 sequences was shared between patients and controls, and these sequences appeared highly expressed in patients.

From germline, CDR1 is LNHDA and CDR2 SQIVND (reference sequence). The CDR3 length is 13 residues. V lost 3 bases and J lost 5, with 10 bases in between. The study profiled TCR beta VDJ and CDR3 using genomic DNA as template. TCRdb itself ran the reads through MiXCR, one entry per CDR3 protein. The table records 95,000 to 150,000 distinct CDR3 sequences, approximately 40% of them present only once. All sequencing subjects had displayed CD8+CD57+ cell expansion on flow cytometry. The sample holds many counts of this clonotype. Its specificity is unknown. Sequencing input: sorted CD4+, CD8+, or CD8+CD57+ T cells (not recorded which) from PBMCs. The V gene is TRBV19, the J gene TRBJ1-2; D gene ambiguous. The receptor was derived from a human donor with aplastic anemia. CDR3 coding DNA: TGTGCCAGTAGTATGGTCGTGGGGTATGGCTACACCTTC. Translated: CASSMVVGYGYTF.